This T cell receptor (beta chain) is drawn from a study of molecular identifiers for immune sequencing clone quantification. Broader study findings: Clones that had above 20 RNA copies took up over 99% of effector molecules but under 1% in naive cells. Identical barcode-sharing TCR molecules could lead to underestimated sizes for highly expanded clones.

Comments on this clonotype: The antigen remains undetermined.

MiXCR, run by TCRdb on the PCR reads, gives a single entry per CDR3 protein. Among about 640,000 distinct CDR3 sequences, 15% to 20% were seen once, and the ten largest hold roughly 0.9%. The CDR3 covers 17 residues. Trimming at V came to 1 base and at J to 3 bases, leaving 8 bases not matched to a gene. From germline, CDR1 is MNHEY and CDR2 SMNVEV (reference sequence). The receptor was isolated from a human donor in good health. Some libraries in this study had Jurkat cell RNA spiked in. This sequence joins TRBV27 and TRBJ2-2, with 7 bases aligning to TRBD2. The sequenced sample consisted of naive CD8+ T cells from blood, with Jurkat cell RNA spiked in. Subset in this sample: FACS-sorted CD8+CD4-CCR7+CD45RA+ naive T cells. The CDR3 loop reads CASSLLVGGPHTGELFF. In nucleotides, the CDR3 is TGTGCCAGCAGTTTATTGGTGGGAGGGCCACACACCGGGGAGCTGTTTTTT.